This TCR beta chain originates from a study of OX40 agonist ivuxolimab in advanced cancers. V lost 2 bases and J lost 6, with 8 bases in between. Germline CDR1 is MNHEY and CDR2 is SVGAGI. CDR3 length equals 13 residues. Using immunoSEQ multiplex PCR, the repertoire was profiled, and TCRdb retains in-frame clones only, with some absent. Altogether tens of thousands of clones are present, over 75% being singletons, with the ten largest covering over 12%. The table lists this clone with a count of one. As yet, its antigen is unknown. Study results and caveats: Circulating CD4+ and CD8+ T cells showed clonal expansion by week 6 at 0.1 to 3.0 mg/kg. The specificity for antigen of the expanded peripheral T cells was not determined. The average count of expanded clones was higher among CD8+ T cells than among CD4+.

The starting material was CD4+ or CD8+ T cells sorted from blood, obtained in a trial of the OX40 agonist ivuxolimab. The receptor was isolated from an adult with an advanced solid tumor such as melanoma, head and neck, liver or kidney cancer. The genes are TRBV6-5 and TRBJ2-1; unclear D gene. CDR3 in DNA: TGTGCCAGCAGTTACGGGCGTCTCAATGAGCAGTTCTTC. Amino acids: CASSYGRLNEQFF.